This TCR beta chain is drawn from a study of CD8+CD57+ T cells in acquired aplastic anemia. At the level of the study: Recorded DNA amounts for sorted CD4+ and CD8+ cells had an average of approximately 3 ug. Healthy CD8+ samples averaged about 11 million reads.

This CDR3 has 16 residues. Trimming removed 4 bases at V and 1 base at J, with 17 bases between. Germline values: CDR1 SGHDT, CDR2 YYEEEE. To note about this clonotype: Its matching antigen is unknown.

Overall study results and limits: Patients and controls turned out to have approximately 29 CD8+ CDR3 sequences in common. A significant difference in CD8+ Simpson's diversity between patients and controls was not found.

Genomic DNA acted as the template from which TCR beta VDJ combination and CDR3 sequence profiling were carried out. MiXCR, applied by TCRdb to the reads, yields one record per CDR3 protein. The table shows 200,000 to 250,000 distinct CDR3 sequences, with about 59% occurring only once. The chain is built from TRBV5-6 and TRBJ1-1; D is unresolved. This TCR derives from a human donor in good health. Sequencing was performed on sorted CD4+, CD8+, or CD8+CD57+ T cells (not recorded which) from PBMCs. The CDR3 sequence is CASSVNLHRQNTEAFF. In nucleotides, the CDR3 is TGTGCCAGCAGCGTCAACCTTCACCGACAGAACACTGAAGCTTTCTTT.